Listed here is a single T cell receptor beta chain. The sample originates from a study of blood T cell repertoires in COVID-19. Across the whole study: Sources were T cells, B-cell-depleted T cells, or PBMCs; the material itself was cDNA or gDNA.

The V end was cut by 3 bases, the J end by 0 bases, with 17 bases between. The germline V gene encodes CDR1 LGHDT and CDR2 YNNKEL (reference sequence). The CDR3 is 17 residues long. Repertoires were generated with immunoSEQ multiplex PCR, while TCRdb's copy carries only in-frame clones and drops some. The sample holds some 150,000 clones, around 91% seen once. The specimen was peripheral blood. J is TRBJ1-1 and V is TRBV3-1 (or the pseudogene TRBV3-2); tentative D call: TRBD1 (6 bases). The source is a woman between 40 and 50 years old with acute or convalescent COVID-19. The CDR3 region has the DNA TGTGCCAGCAGCCAGTGGGCAGGGGTGCGTATGAACACTGAAGCTTTCTTT. Amino acid sequence: CASSQWAGVRMNTEAFF.